Below are 22 T cell receptor beta chains sequenced from a single sample in a study of radiotherapy plus CTLA-4 blockade in lung cancer. Using immunoSEQ multiplex PCR, the repertoire was profiled, and TCRdb retains in-frame clones only, with some absent. There are roughly 100,000 clones in the sample; around 83% occur only once, and 25% lies in the top ten. The sequencing used peripheral blood, collected from a patient treated with radiotherapy plus ipilimumab. These receptors originate from a human donor with non-small cell lung cancer that progressed on radiotherapy plus ipilimumab.

The rearrangement uses TRBV11-2 and TRBJ2-7; D is unresolved. CDR1 is SGHAT, CDR2 FQNNGV, per germline. V was pared by 6 bases and J by 0 bases, with 6 bases between. The CDR3 is 12 amino acids. CDR3 bases: TGTGCCAGCAGTACAAACTCCTACGAGCAGTACGTC. The encoded protein is CASSTNSYEQYV.

The chain has TRBV28 and TRBJ2-6; tentative D call: TRBD2 (5 bases). V lost 7 bases to trimming and J lost 2 bases, with 12 bases between them. From germline, CDR1 is MDHEN and CDR2 SYDVKM. The CDR3 runs to 15 residues. For the CDR3, the DNA is TGTGCCAGCACCCCCGGGGTAACTGGGGCCAACGTCCTGACTTTC. It specifies CASTPGVTGANVLTF.

This chain uses TRBV16 with TRBJ2-3, with 7 bases lining up with TRBD1. In germline, CDR1 is KGHSY, CDR2 FQNENV. There are 16 residues in the CDR3. The junction had 13 bases not matched to a gene; V was cut back by 4 bases and J by 6 bases. The CDR3 DNA is TGTGCCAGCAGCCCCCAAACAGGGGAACCTGGGGATACGCAGTATTTT. Encoded protein: CASSPQTGEPGDTQYF. The complete variable domain, with remaining parts taken from reference TRBV16 and TRBJ2-3, reads GEEVAQTPKHLVRGEGQKAKLYCAPIKGHSYVFWYQQVLKNEFKFLISFQNENVFDETGMPKERFSAKCLPNSPCSLEIQATKLEDSAVYFCASSPQTGEPGDTQYFGPGTRLTVL.

The J gene is TRBJ2-1, the V gene TRBV9; 14 nucleotides match TRBD2. V lost 3 bases and J lost 8; bases outside the gene matches: 7. The CDR3 runs 16 residues. CDR1 is SGDLS, CDR2 YYNGEE, per germline. CDR3 coding DNA: TGTGCCAGCAGCGCGGGGACTAGCGGGAGTTTAGATGAGCAGTTCTTC. It codes for CASSAGTSGSLDEQFF. The full variable domain, its missing parts supplied by reference TRBV9 and TRBJ2-1, is DSGVTQTPKHLITATGQRVTLRCSPRSGDLSVYWYQQSLDQGLQFLIQYYNGEERAKGNILERFSAQQFPDLHSELNLSSLELGDSALYFCASSAGTSGSLDEQFFGPGTRLTVL.

This clone has only a few counts. The sample carries other DNA sequences with the same CDR3. The chain uses TRBV11-2 and TRBJ2-5; D may match TRBD1 or TRBD2 (5 bases each). V was clipped by 0 bases and J by 5 bases, with 13 bases between them. The CDR3 consists of 15 residues. Germline V gene data show CDR1 as SGHAT and CDR2 as FQNNGV. The chain's CDR3 is CASSLDTGARETQYF. In DNA, the CDR3 is TGTGCCAGCAGCTTAGATACCGGGGCGCGGGAGACCCAGTACTTC.

This chain joins TRBV4-1 and TRBJ1-2; D is undetermined. The CDR3 contains 15 residues. Looked up from germline, CDR1 is MGHRA and CDR2 is YSYEKL. V was clipped by 1 base and J by 8 bases, with 17 bases between them. The DNA of the CDR3 is TGCGCCAGCAGCCAAGGGGAATTGGGGAGTTGGGGCTACACCTTC. Protein product: CASSQGELGSWGYTF.

The chain carries TRBV5-6 and TRBJ2-1, with unresolved D. Germline V gene lookup returns CDR1 SGHDT and CDR2 YYEEEE. The CDR3 covers 13 residues. With 0 bases removed from V and 9 bases from J, the gap between germline ends came to 10 bases. The CDR3 nucleotides are TGTGCCAGCAGCTTGGAGGTCAGAATTGAGCAGTTCTTC. This codes for CASSLEVRIEQFF.

This chain links TRBV10-3 with TRBJ2-2; D remains unclear. Germline CDR1 is ENHRY and CDR2 is SYGVKD. The CDR3 contains 15 residues. The germline V and J ends were trimmed by 3 bases and 4 bases, with 12 bases remaining between them. The chain's CDR3 is CAISDYLTPTGELFF. The CDR3 coding sequence is TGTGCCATCAGTGACTACCTTACTCCCACCGGGGAGCTGTTTTTT.

The chain uses TRBV28 and TRBJ2-5, with 7 bases that match TRBD1. Germline V gene sequence: CDR1 MDHEN, CDR2 SYDVKM. Trimming at V came to 6 bases and at J to 5 bases, leaving 9 bases not matched to a gene. The CDR3 length is 14 residues. For the CDR3, the DNA is TGTGCCAGCAGCTCCGACAGGGTATGGGAGACCCAGTACTTC. Its translation: CASSSDRVWETQYF.

This chain links TRBV30 with TRBJ1-5; 7 bases match TRBD1. The germline gives CDR1 GTSNPN, CDR2 SVGIG (reference sequence). V shed 0 bases, J shed 4 bases, and the junction held 3 bases outside the gene matches. The CDR3 consists of 14 residues. CDR3 region: CAWSVPGGNQPQHF. The CDR3 nucleotides are TGTGCCTGGAGTGTACCAGGGGGTAATCAGCCCCAGCATTTT.

The rearrangement links TRBV6-1 to TRBJ1-1; 7 bases are shared with TRBD1. After removal of 6 bases from V and 11 bases from J, the junction contained 12 bases not matched to a gene. The germline gives CDR1 MNHNS, CDR2 SASEGT. The CDR3 runs to 13 residues. CDR3 loop: CASRDRQGFKAFF. CDR3 in DNA: TGTGCCAGCAGGGACCGACAGGGTTTCAAGGCTTTCTTT.

The V and J genes are TRBV4-2 and TRBJ2-5, with TRBD2 identical over 8 bases. CDR1 is LGHNA, CDR2 YNFKEQ, per germline. The CDR3 covers 19 residues. The V gene end was trimmed by 3 bases and the J gene end by 3 bases; junction bases not matched to a gene: 18. CDR3 residues: CASSHLRISSGSTEETQYF. CDR3 DNA sequence: TGTGCCAGCAGCCATTTACGGATATCTAGCGGGTCCACTGAAGAGACCCAGTACTTC.

The chain couples TRBV5-4 to TRBJ1-1, with TRBD1 matching over 9 bases. The CDR3 is 14 residues long. Germline V gene sequence: CDR1 SGHNT, CDR2 YYREEE (reference sequence). The ends lost 2 bases at V and 3 bases at J; junction bases unmatched: 2. The CDR3 sequence is CASSFDRGYTEAFF. As DNA, the CDR3 is TGTGCCAGCAGCTTCGACAGGGGGTACACTGAAGCTTTCTTT.

The chain combines TRBV6-1 with TRBJ2-7; the D gene could be TRBD1 or TRBD2 (6 bases each). The CDR3 covers 14 residues. From germline, CDR1 is MNHNS and CDR2 SASEGT. V lost 2 bases, J lost 5 bases, and 13 bases lay in between. The CDR3 sequence is CASSERRGSDEQYV. CDR3 in DNA: TGTGCCAGCAGTGAAAGGAGGGGGTCCGACGAGCAGTACGTC.

The gene calls are TRBV15 and TRBJ2-2; either TRBD1 or TRBD2 may fit D (5 bases each). CDR3 length: 16 amino acids. V was clipped by 0 bases and J by 2 bases, with 10 bases between them. Germline assignment: CDR1 LNHNV and CDR2 YYDKDF (reference sequence). The CDR3 nucleotides are TGTGCCACCAGCAGAGACAGGGAGAGCAACACCGGGGAGCTGTTTTTT. This codes for CATSRDRESNTGELFF.

This clone showed up just a few times. The V and J genes are TRBV30 and TRBJ1-5; a possible D gene is TRBD1 (5 bases). This CDR3 has 13 residues. Trimming removed 5 bases from V and 8 bases from J, with 16 bases in between. Germline loops: CDR1 GTSNPN, CDR2 SVGIG (reference sequence). This chain's CDR3 is CAWGPPGDKPQHF. The CDR3 bases are TGTGCCTGGGGGCCGCCGGGGGATAAGCCCCAGCATTTT.

The V call is TRBV18, the J call TRBJ2-1; 12 positions match TRBD2. The V gene end was trimmed by 4 bases and the J gene end by 7 bases; junction bases not matched to a gene: 5. Per germline, CDR1 KGHSH and CDR2 LQKENI. This CDR3 spans 15 amino acids. The CDR3 loop is CASSLGTSGLNEQFF. In nucleotides, the CDR3 is TGTGCCAGCTCACTAGGGACTAGCGGGTTGAATGAGCAGTTCTTC.

This rearrangement joins TRBV5-4 to TRBJ2-6; 7 bases map to TRBD2. The CDR3 runs to 16 residues. Germline V gene data show CDR1 as SGHNT and CDR2 as YYREEE (reference sequence). Trimming at V came to 4 bases and at J to 0 bases, leaving 4 bases not matched to a gene. The CDR3 DNA reads as TGTGCCAGCAGCGGTGGGGGGGACTCTGGGGCCAACGTCCTGACTTTC. Protein sequence: CASSGGGDSGANVLTF.

The V and J genes are TRBV5-8 and TRBJ1-4; 10 positions match TRBD1. Unmatched junction bases numbered 5, after V lost 4 bases and J lost 8 bases. CDR3 length: 14 residues. Germline assignment: CDR1 SGHTS and CDR2 YDEGEE. The CDR3 coding sequence is TGTGCCAGCAGCCAAGGACAGGGGGAGGAAAAACTGTTTTTT. Its protein is CASSQGQGEEKLFF.

The V gene is TRBV27, the J gene TRBJ2-6, with D hard to call. Germline CDR1 is MNHEY and CDR2 is SMNVEV (reference sequence). Trimming took off 6 bases at V and 0 bases at J, with 6 bases between the two ends. The CDR3 sequence is 14 residues long. CDR3 loop: CASREISGANVLTF. CDR3 nucleotide sequence: TGTGCCAGCAGAGAAATCTCTGGGGCCAACGTCCTGACTTTC.

The rearrangement links TRBV11-3 to TRBJ2-3; D call uncertain. This CDR3 comprises 14 residues. With 3 bases removed from V and 2 bases from J, the gap between germline ends came to 9 bases. Germline-derived CDR1 and CDR2 are SGHNT and YENEEA. CDR3 amino acids: CASSFADYTDTQYF. In DNA form, the CDR3 reads TGTGCCAGCAGCTTCGCGGATTACACAGATACGCAGTATTTT.

This rearrangement joins TRBV9 to TRBJ2-1, with 11 bases that match TRBD2. CDR1 SGDLS and CDR2 YYNGEE come from the germline V gene. Trimming removed 3 bases from V and 6 bases from J; junction bases left unmatched: 2. The CDR3 covers 14 residues. DNA of the CDR3: TGTGCCAGCAGCGAAGGGACTAGCGGCAATGAGCAGTTCTTC. Translation: CASSEGTSGNEQFF.